This T cell receptor (beta chain) was sequenced in a study of blood T cell repertoires in COVID-19. There are 10 residues in the CDR3. Authors' processing steps: By means of reference gene primer amplification, nucleated cell counts were estimated. TCRdb keeps only in-frame clones here, not all; method: immunoSEQ multiplex PCR. V and J calls and clone size are given by that table; D and trimming were obtained from the DNA. This table has fewer than 300,000 clones, around 86% appearing once. This clonotype originated in a human donor in a cohort sampled during active COVID-19. The source material was peripheral blood. This chain links TRBV21-1 with TRBJ2-1; the D call TRBD2 from the table was never checked on the DNA. TRBV21-1 is designated a pseudogene. The CDR3 nucleotides are TGTGCCAGCTGGAGGGGTGAGCAGTTCTTC. Translating it yields CASWRGEQFF.